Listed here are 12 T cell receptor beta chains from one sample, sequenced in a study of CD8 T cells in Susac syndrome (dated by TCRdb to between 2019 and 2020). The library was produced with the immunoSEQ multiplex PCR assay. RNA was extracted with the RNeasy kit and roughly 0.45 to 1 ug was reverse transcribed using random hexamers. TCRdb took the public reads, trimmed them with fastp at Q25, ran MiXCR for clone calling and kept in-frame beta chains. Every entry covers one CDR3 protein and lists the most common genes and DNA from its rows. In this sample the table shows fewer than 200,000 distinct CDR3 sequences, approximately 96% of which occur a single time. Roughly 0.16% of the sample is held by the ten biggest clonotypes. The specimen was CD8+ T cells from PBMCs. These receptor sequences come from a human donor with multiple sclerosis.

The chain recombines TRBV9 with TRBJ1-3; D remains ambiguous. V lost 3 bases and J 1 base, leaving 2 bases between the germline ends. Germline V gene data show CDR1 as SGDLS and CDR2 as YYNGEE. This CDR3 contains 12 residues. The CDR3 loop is CASSESGNTIYF. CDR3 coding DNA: TGTGCCAGCAGCGAGTCTGGAAACACCATATATTTT.

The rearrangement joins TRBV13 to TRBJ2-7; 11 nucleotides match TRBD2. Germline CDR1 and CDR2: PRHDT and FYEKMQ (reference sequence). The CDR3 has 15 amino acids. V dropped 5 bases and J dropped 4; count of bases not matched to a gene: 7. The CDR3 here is CASSQRTSGWYEQYF. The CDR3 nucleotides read TGTGCCAGCAGCCAACGGACTAGCGGGTGGTACGAGCAGTACTTC.

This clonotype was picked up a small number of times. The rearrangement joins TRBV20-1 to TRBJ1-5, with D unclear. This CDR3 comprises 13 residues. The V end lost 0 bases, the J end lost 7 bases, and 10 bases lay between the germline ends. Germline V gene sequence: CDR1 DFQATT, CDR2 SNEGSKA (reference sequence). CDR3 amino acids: CSARDSGYQPQHF. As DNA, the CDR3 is TGCAGTGCTAGAGATTCCGGCTACCAGCCCCAGCATTTT.

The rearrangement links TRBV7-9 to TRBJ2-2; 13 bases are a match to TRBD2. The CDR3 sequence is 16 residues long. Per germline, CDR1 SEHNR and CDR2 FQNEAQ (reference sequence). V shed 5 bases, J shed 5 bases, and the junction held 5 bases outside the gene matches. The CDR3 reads CASSAGLAGVTGELFF. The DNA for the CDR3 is TGTGCCAGCAGCGCAGGACTAGCGGGAGTTACCGGGGAGCTGTTTTTT.

CDR3 sequence (DNA): TGTGCCAGCAGTTCCCACATAATCGGGGACAGGGGAGGGAACACTGAAGCTTTCTTT. Its protein is CASSSHIIGDRGGNTEAFF. V is TRBV6-5 and J is TRBJ1-1; 10 bases fit TRBD1. Trimming at V came to 4 bases and at J to 1 base, leaving 15 bases not matched to a gene. Germline CDR1 and CDR2: MNHEY and SVGAGI. This CDR3 is 19 amino acids long.

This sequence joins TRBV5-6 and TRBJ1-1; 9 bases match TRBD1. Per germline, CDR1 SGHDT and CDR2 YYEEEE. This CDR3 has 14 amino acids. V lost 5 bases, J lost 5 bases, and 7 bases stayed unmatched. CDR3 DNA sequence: TGTGCCAGCAGGCAACAGGGGGCGCGAACTGAAGCTTTCTTT. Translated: CASRQQGARTEAFF. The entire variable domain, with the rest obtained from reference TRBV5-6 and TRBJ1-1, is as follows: DAGVTQSPTHLIKTRGQQVTLRCSPKSGHDTVSWYQQALGQGPQFIFQYYEEEERQRGNFPDRFSGHQFPNYSSELNVNALLLGDSALYLCASRQQGARTEAFFGQGTRLTVV.

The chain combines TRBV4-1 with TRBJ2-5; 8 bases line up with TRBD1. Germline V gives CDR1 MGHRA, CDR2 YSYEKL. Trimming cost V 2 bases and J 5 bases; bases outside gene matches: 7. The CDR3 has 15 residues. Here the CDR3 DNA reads TGCGCCAGCAGCCAAAACAGGGGGAACGCGGAGACCCAGTACTTC. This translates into CASSQNRGNAETQYF.

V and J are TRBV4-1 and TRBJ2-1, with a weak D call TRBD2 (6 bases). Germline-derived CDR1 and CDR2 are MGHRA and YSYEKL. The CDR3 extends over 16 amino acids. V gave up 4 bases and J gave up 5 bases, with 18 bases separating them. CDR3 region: CASSPRMLALHNEQFF. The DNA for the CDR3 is TGCGCCAGCAGCCCCAGGATGCTAGCGCTACACAATGAGCAGTTCTTC.

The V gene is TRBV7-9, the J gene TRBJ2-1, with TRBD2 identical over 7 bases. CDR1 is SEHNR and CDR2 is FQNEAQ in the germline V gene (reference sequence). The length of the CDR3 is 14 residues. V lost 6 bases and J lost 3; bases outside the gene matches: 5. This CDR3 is CASSGTSVYNEQFF. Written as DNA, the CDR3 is TGTGCCAGCAGTGGAACTAGCGTCTACAATGAGCAGTTCTTC.

As DNA, the CDR3 is TGTGCCAGCAGGGGGGCTCGCATTAACACCGGGGAGCTGTTTTTT. Its translation is CASRGARINTGELFF. The rearrangement joins TRBV7-9 to TRBJ2-2, with a possible D match to TRBD1 (6 bases). There are 15 residues in the CDR3. Germline V CDR1 and CDR2: SEHNR, FQNEAQ (reference sequence). With 6 bases removed from V and 2 bases from J, the gap between germline ends came to 13 bases.

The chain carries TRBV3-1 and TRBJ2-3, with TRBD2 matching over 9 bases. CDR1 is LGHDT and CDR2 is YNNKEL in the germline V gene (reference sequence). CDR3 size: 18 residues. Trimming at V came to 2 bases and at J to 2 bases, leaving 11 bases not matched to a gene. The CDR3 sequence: CASSQTISGGATTDTQYF. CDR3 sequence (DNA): TGTGCCAGCAGCCAAACAATTAGCGGGGGCGCTACCACAGATACGCAGTATTTT.

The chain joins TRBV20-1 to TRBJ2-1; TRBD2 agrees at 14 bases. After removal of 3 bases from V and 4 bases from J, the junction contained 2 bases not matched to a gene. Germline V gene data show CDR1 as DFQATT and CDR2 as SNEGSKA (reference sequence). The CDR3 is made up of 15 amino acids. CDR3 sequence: CSARGLAGVYNEQFF. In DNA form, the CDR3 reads TGCAGTGCTAGGGGACTAGCGGGGGTTTACAATGAGCAGTTCTTC.